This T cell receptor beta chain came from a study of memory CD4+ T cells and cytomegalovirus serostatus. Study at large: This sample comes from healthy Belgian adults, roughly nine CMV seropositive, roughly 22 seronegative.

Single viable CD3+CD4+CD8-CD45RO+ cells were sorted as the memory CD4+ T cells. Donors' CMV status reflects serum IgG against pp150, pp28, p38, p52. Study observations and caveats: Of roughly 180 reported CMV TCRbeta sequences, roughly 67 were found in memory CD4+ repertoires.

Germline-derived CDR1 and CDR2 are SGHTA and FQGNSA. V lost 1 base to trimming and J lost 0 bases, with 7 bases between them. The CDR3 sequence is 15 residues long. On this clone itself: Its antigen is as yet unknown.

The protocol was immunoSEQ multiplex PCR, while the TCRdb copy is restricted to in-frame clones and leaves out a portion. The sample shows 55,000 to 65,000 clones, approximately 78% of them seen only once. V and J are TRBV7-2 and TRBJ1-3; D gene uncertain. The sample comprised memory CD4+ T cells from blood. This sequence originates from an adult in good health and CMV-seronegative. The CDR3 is CASSLDRSSGNTIYF. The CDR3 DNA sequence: TGTGCCAGCAGCTTAGACAGATCCTCTGGAAACACCATATATTTT. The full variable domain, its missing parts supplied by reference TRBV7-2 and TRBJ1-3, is GAGVSQSPSNKVTEKGKDVELRCDPISGHTALYWYRQSLGQGLEFLIYFQGNSAPDKSGLPSDRFSAERTGGSVSTLTIQRTQQEDSAVYLCASSLDRSSGNTIYFGEGSWLTVV.